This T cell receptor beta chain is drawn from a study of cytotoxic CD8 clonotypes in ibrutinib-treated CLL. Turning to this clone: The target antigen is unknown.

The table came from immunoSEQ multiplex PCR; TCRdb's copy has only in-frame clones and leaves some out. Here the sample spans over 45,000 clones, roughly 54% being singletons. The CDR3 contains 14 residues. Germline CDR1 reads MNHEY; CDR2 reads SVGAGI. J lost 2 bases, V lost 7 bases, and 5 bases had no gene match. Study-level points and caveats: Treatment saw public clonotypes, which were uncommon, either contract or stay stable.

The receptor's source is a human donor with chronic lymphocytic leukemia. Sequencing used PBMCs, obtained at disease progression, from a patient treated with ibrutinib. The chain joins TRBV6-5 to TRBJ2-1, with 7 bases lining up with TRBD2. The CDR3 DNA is TGTGCCAGCAATTTGGGGGGGACCTACAATGAGCAGTTCTTC. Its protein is CASNLGGTYNEQFF.